The present TCR beta chain was sequenced within a study of CXCR3-negative and CXCR3-positive naive CD8 T cells. Study-wide points: TRB CDR3 hydrophobicity was greater in CXCR3-positive naive cells than in CXCR3-negative naive cells. CXCR3 levels fell partly with cryopreservation; most assays relied on fresh PBMCs. Diversity was high in both naive subsets and much lower in memory cells.

As regards this clonotype: Its specificity is not known.

This CDR3 has 14 amino acids. CDR1 is DFQATT and CDR2 is SNEGSKA in the germline V gene (reference sequence). Cells that were CD45RO-CCR7+CD27+CD95- constituted naive CD8+ T cells. Each TRB cDNA library was prepared by 5' RACE (with UMI labels). TCRdb re-called the 5' RACE reads, yielding one record per CDR3 amino acid sequence without DNA. The sample has some 130,000 distinct CDR3 sequences. This clonotype originated in a human donor in good health. Some clones in this sample may be carry-over from other donors' samples. This sequence joins TRBV20-1 and TRBJ2-7; TCRdb's D call, TRBD1, is unchecked because there is no DNA. Sequenced input: naive CXCR3- CD8+ T cells from blood. Documented subset: CD45RO-CCR7+CD27+CD95- naive CD8+ T cells lacking CXCR3 (TNR3-). The CDR3 spells CRARAGTGGYEQYF.